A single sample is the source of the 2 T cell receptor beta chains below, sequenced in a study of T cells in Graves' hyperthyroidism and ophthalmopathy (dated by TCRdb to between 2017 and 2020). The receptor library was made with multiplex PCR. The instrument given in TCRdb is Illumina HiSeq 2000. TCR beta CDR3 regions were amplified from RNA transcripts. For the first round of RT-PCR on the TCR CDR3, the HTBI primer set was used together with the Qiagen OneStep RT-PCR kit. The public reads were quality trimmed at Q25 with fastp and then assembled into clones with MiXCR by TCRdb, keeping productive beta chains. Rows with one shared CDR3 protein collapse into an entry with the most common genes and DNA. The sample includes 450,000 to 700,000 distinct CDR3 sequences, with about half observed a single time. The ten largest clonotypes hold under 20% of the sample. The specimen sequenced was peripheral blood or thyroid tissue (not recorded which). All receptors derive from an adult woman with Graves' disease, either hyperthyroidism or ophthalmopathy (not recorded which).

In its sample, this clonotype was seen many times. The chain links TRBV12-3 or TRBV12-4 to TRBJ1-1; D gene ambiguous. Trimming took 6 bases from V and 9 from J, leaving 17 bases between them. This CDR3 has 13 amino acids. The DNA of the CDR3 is TGTGCCAGCAGCCCGGGCGTCCGATATCAAGCTTTCTTT. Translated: CASSPGVRYQAFF.

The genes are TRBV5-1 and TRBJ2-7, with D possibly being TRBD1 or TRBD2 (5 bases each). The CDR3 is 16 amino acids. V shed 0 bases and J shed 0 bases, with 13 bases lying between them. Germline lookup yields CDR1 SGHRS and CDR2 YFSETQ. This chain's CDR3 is CASSLGPAGSSYEQYF. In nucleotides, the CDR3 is TGCGCCAGCAGCTTGGGGCCGGCAGGGAGCTCCTACGAGCAGTACTTC. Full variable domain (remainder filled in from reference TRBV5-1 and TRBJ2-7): KAGVTQTPRYLIKTRGQQVTLSCSPISGHRSVSWYQQTPGQGLQFLFEYFSETQRNKGNFPGRFSGRQFSNSRSEMNVSTLELGDSALYLCASSLGPAGSSYEQYFGPGTRLTVT.